This TCR beta chain was obtained from a study of T cell responses to AZD1222 COVID-19 vaccine. TCRdb's copy holds only in-frame clones and misses some; the assay was immunoSEQ multiplex PCR. The sample contains about 150,000 clones, less than 90% of which appear only once. CDR3 length: 11 residues. Trimming stripped 3 bases from V and 10 bases from J, with 7 bases between. Per germline, CDR1 SGHNT and CDR2 YENEEA. The source of this sequence is an adult in good health. The sample was peripheral blood, taken on day 0 of MenACWY control vaccination. V gene TRBV11-3 combines with J gene TRBJ2-1; D is ambiguous. The CDR3 protein is CASSFEVEQFF. DNA of the CDR3: TGTGCCAGCAGCTTCGAGGTCGAGCAGTTCTTC.